These T cell receptor beta chains were read from a single sample in a study of T-cell reconstitution after alpha-beta-depleted transplantation in children. TCRdb re-derived calls from the PCR reads in MiXCR, one entry per CDR3 protein. Seen here are about 200,000 distinct CDR3 sequences, roughly 6.3% observed once, and the top ten hold roughly 4.5%. Sequenced material: PBMCs, taken before TCRalphabeta/CD19-depleted stem cell transplant. All receptors derive from a girl less than two years old with combined immunodeficiency, due to receive a stem cell transplant. The conserved cysteine and the conserved F or W are not part of the CDR3 here. Fields, in order: clone size, V gene, CDR3 length, J gene, CDR3 protein. Size is omitted from some rows. Given values are once, few, many or a class for expanded clones.

>-|TRBV30|10|TRBJ2-1
AWSRLGFEQF
>-|TRBV28|19|TRBJ2-3
ASSWRDRPGLAGEVGDTQY
>many|TRBV20-1|13|TRBJ2-5
SATPGLAVLETQY
>-|TRBV7-2|13|TRBJ2-7
ASSLGRDFHYEQY
>many|TRBV3-1|14|TRBJ2-2
ASSQEPGGRTGELF
>-|TRBV20-1|12|TRBJ1-5
SVRRGGEYQPQH
>many|TRBV7-2|13|TRBJ2-1
ASSLTSGPYNEQF
>many|TRBV28|12|TRBJ2-7
ASSLGGVGYEQY
>many|TRBV20-1|15|TRBJ2-1
SARDRPRGQLYNEQF
>many|TRBV12-3/TRBV12-4|15|TRBJ2-1
ASSSAPLAGAHNEQF
>many|TRBV20-1|13|TRBJ2-1
SARMWTSGYNEQF
>many|TRBV6-5|12|TRBJ2-7
ASSYSAPSYEQY
>many|TRBV5-6|12|TRBJ2-1
ASSFPLTNNEQF
>many|TRBV7-9|14|TRBJ2-2
ASSFIRAMNTGELF
>-|TRBV20-1|14|TRBJ2-1
CAREGASTSYNEQF
>many|TRBV5-6|13|TRBJ2-5
ASSYLTGDQETQY